This TCR beta chain was recovered during a study of blood T cell repertoires in COVID-19. Across the whole study: There were acute and convalescent COVID-19 samples, and they came from the United States, Italy and Spain. PBMCs, B-cell-depleted T cells, or T cells provided the cDNA or gDNA that made up the material.

Germline V gene lookup returns CDR1 GTSNPN and CDR2 SVGIG (reference sequence). Losses at the gene ends were 2 bases for V and 4 bases for J; bases not matched to a gene: 7. The CDR3 runs to 14 residues. As originally analysed: Scientists estimated how many nucleated cells there were by amplifying reference gene primers. Using immunoSEQ multiplex PCR, the repertoire was profiled, and TCRdb retains in-frame clones only, with some absent. The D gene and trimming were derived from the DNA, and the V and J assignments and clone size from that table. This sample carries under 200,000 clones, around two thirds of them seen once, and the ten largest clones take 3%.

The sample was peripheral blood. The TCR comes from a woman of 80 years or more with acute or convalescent COVID-19. The chain uses TRBV30 and TRBJ2-7; the match to TRBD2 covers 8 bases. The CDR3 DNA reads TGTGCCTGGAGTCCCGGGACTAGGGTGTACGAGCAGTACTTC. Its translation is CAWSPGTRVYEQYF.